These 32 T cell receptor beta chains were sequenced from one sample in a study of T-cell memory formation after mild COVID-19. TCRdb reprocessed the 5' RACE reads with MiXCR, giving one entry per CDR3 protein. This table has some 120,000 distinct CDR3 sequences, 15% to 20% appearing once. The specimen was PBMCs or a T cell subset sorted from them (not recorded which). Receptors were obtained from an adult woman who had mild COVID-19 (a few samples of this study predate the infection). Cell type and time point are not known.

This clonotype has ten or more counts. This chain joins TRBV12-3 or TRBV12-4 and TRBJ1-4; no definite D call. With 6 bases removed from V and 0 bases from J, the gap between germline ends came to 8 bases. This CDR3 is built from 14 residues. Here the CDR3 DNA reads TGTGCCAGCAGCTCGTACGCAACTAATGAAAAACTGTTTTTT. Its protein product is CASSSYATNEKLFF.

This clonotype was counted between two and nine times. V is TRBV9 and J is TRBJ2-1, with 11 positions matching TRBD2. Trimming removed 0 bases from V and 8 bases from J; junction bases left unmatched: 7. Germline-derived CDR1 and CDR2 are SGDLS and YYNGEE. The CDR3 runs to 16 residues. The CDR3 coding sequence is TGTGCCAGCAGCGTAGAGGATAGCGGGGGGGCGCATGAGCAGTTCTTC. Translated: CASSVEDSGGAHEQFF.

This clonotype was seen many times. The genes are TRBV29-1 and TRBJ2-7; TRBD2 agrees at 8 bases. CDR1 SQVTM and CDR2 ANQGSEA come from the germline V gene. CDR3 length: 12 residues. V shed 4 bases and J 3 bases; nucleotides not matched to a gene: 2. CDR3 region: CSVVGTSYEQYF. CDR3 DNA: TGCAGCGTTGTTGGGACTAGCTACGAGCAGTACTTC.

The chain combines TRBV7-2 with TRBJ2-7, with D possibly TRBD1 on 6 matching bases. Germline V gene data show CDR1 as SGHTA and CDR2 as FQGNSA. The V end lost 5 bases, the J end lost 2 bases, and 19 bases lay between the germline ends. CDR3 size: 16 residues. The CDR3 DNA follows: TGTGCCAGCAGCCAGCTAGGAGGACAGCCTCCCTACGAGCAGTACTTC. This translates into CASSQLGGQPPYEQYF.

The sample holds a few counts of this clonotype. The chain joins TRBV6-6 to TRBJ2-1; D tentatively fits TRBD1 or TRBD2 (5 bases each). The CDR3 is 19 residues long. Germline assignment: CDR1 MNHNY and CDR2 SVGAGI (reference sequence). V gave up 2 bases and J gave up 1 base, with 21 bases separating them. CDR3 coding DNA: TGTGCCAGCAGTTACCCCACCGGGACCCAGGTGAGGTCCTACAATGAGCAGTTCTTC. This translates into CASSYPTGTQVRSYNEQFF.

The V and J genes are TRBV4-2 and TRBJ2-7; tentative D call: TRBD2 (5 bases). The V gene's germline CDR1 is LGHNA and CDR2 YNFKEQ. This CDR3 spans 12 amino acids. V was clipped by 4 bases and J by 9 bases, with 13 bases between them. The DNA of the CDR3 is TGTGCCAGCAGCCCACTCAACGGGGTGCAGTACTTC. Its translation: CASSPLNGVQYF.

V is TRBV12-3 or TRBV12-4 and J is TRBJ2-7; D possibly uses TRBD1 or TRBD2 (5 bases each). CDR3 size: 14 residues. V was trimmed by 1 base and J by 3 bases, leaving 10 bases between them. CDR3 bases: TGTGCCAGCAGTTTAGGGAGGACAAGCTACGAGCAGTACTTC. It is translated as CASSLGRTSYEQYF.

This clonotype was detected a few times. The V call is TRBV9, the J call TRBJ2-1; D call uncertain. The CDR3 totals 17 residues. Trimming pared 1 base from V and 5 bases from J, leaving 19 bases between. Per the germline V gene, CDR1 is SGDLS and CDR2 is YYNGEE. The CDR3 spells CASSVQLVGLTNNEQFF. CDR3 DNA sequence: TGTGCCAGCAGCGTACAGTTGGTCGGCCTAACCAACAATGAGCAGTTCTTC.

This clonotype has just a few counts. The chain combines TRBV7-9 with TRBJ2-7; tentatively, D is TRBD1 (5 bases). Germline V lookup: CDR1 SEHNR, CDR2 FQNEAQ (reference sequence). The CDR3 extends over 15 amino acids. The ends were cut back, 4 bases at V and 3 bases at J, with 16 bases in the middle. CDR3 protein: CASSSLGHDFYEQYF. Written as DNA, the CDR3 is TGTGCCAGCAGCTCCCTTGGACATGACTTCTACGAGCAGTACTTC.

This chain joins TRBV5-1 and TRBJ2-7; D is unclear. This CDR3 is 14 amino acids long. Germline V gene data show CDR1 as SGHRS and CDR2 as YFSETQ. V was cut by 3 bases and J by 1 base, with 11 bases left in between. CDR3 loop: CASSSSGHSYEQYF. For the CDR3, the DNA is TGCGCCAGCAGCTCCTCTGGCCATTCCTACGAGCAGTACTTC.

The V call is TRBV3-1, the J call TRBJ2-7; 10 bases line up with TRBD2. This CDR3 is built from 16 residues. V shed 5 bases, J shed 1 base, and the junction held 8 bases outside the gene matches. Germline V gives CDR1 LGHDT, CDR2 YNNKEL (reference sequence). The CDR3 DNA reads TGTGCCAGCAGCTACCCGGGACTAGCGCCGTCCTACGAGCAGTACTTC. Encoded protein: CASSYPGLAPSYEQYF.

The rearrangement links TRBV27 to TRBJ2-2, with 9 bases that match TRBD1. The V gene end was trimmed by 5 bases and the J gene end by 1 base; junction bases not matched to a gene: 5. The CDR3 totals 16 residues. CDR1 and CDR2 (germline): MNHEY, SMNVEV (reference sequence). The CDR3 here is CASSDEDRGNTGELFF. The CDR3 bases are TGTGCCAGCAGTGACGAGGACAGGGGGAACACCGGGGAGCTGTTTTTT.

This clonotype was detected only a few times. V gene TRBV20-1 combines with J gene TRBJ1-2; tentative D call: TRBD1 (6 bases). The V gene's germline CDR1 is DFQATT and CDR2 SNEGSKA (reference sequence). V lost 0 bases, J lost 0 bases, and 14 bases lay in between. This CDR3 region has 16 residues. The DNA for the CDR3 is TGCAGTGCTAGAGATCTTGCTGGGGGCCCTAACTATGGCTACACCTTC. It is translated as CSARDLAGGPNYGYTF.

This clonotype has just one count. Sequence at one end of the junction differs from germline and may be a read error. The V gene is TRBV7-2, the J gene TRBJ2-4, with a weak D call TRBD2 (5 bases). The CDR3 consists of 16 residues. Germline V lookup: CDR1 SGHTA, CDR2 FQGNSA. In DNA form, the CDR3 reads TGTGCCAGCAGCCAGTCCGGATCCCTAGCCAAAAACATTCGGTACTTC. This encodes CASSQSGSLAKNIRYF.

This clonotype was detected only a few times. The chain links TRBV7-8 to TRBJ2-7; 13 bases are shared with TRBD2. Trimming removed 1 base from V and 6 bases from J; junction bases left unmatched: 6. The CDR3 runs 16 residues. Germline V gives CDR1 SGHVS, CDR2 FQNEAQ. The CDR3: CASSLEGGLAGREQYF. In nucleotides, the CDR3 is TGTGCCAGCAGCTTAGAAGGGGGACTAGCGGGGCGCGAGCAGTACTTC.

The rearrangement joins TRBV20-1 to TRBJ2-4, with TRBD1 as a possible D gene (6 bases). Per germline, CDR1 DFQATT and CDR2 SNEGSKA (reference sequence). Trimming removed 5 bases at V and 6 bases at J, with 17 bases between. This CDR3 comprises 14 residues. The DNA of the CDR3 is TGCAGTGCTTCCAACCGGGACATGGGAAACATTCAGTACTTC. Its protein is CSASNRDMGNIQYF.

V and J are TRBV5-1 and TRBJ2-1; TRBD1 matches 7 bases. With V trimmed by 4 bases and J by 0 bases, 7 bases remained unmatched. Germline V gives CDR1 SGHRS, CDR2 YFSETQ. The length of the CDR3 is 16 residues. CDR3 in amino acids: CASSGPGQSSYNEQFF. The CDR3 nucleotides read TGCGCCAGCAGCGGACCGGGACAGAGCTCCTACAATGAGCAGTTCTTC.

This clonotype was picked up a small number of times. This chain connects TRBV20-1 to TRBJ1-1, with TRBD1 matching 9 bases. Looked up from germline, CDR1 is DFQATT and CDR2 is SNEGSKA (reference sequence). The CDR3 has 16 residues. J lost 6 bases, V lost 5 bases, and 16 bases had no gene match. This chain's CDR3 is CSAGRDRVAKGAEAFF. Written as DNA, the CDR3 is TGCAGTGCTGGCCGGGACAGGGTCGCAAAAGGGGCTGAAGCTTTCTTT.

This clonotype was observed at least ten times. This sequence joins TRBV12-3 or TRBV12-4 and TRBJ2-7; D is ambiguous. V was shortened by 5 bases and J by 3 bases, with 11 bases between the two germline ends. The CDR3 length is 13 residues. CDR3 DNA sequence: TGTGCCAGCAGTCATACCCCGGGCTACGAGCAGTACTTC. Translating it yields CASSHTPGYEQYF.

The rearrangement links TRBV9 to TRBJ2-1, with D perhaps given as TRBD1 or TRBD2 (5 bases each). The V end lost 0 bases, the J end lost 6 bases, and 10 bases lay between the germline ends. The CDR3 consists of 14 residues. CDR1 SGDLS and CDR2 YYNGEE come from the germline V gene. This CDR3 reads CASSVERGLNEQFF. The CDR3 bases are TGTGCCAGCAGCGTAGAGAGGGGCCTCAATGAGCAGTTCTTC.

This clonotype was counted only a few times. This chain joins TRBV5-1 and TRBJ2-1; 8 bases are a match to TRBD2. The germline gives CDR1 SGHRS, CDR2 YFSETQ. Trimming took 2 bases from V and 0 from J; bases not matched to a gene: 16. This CDR3 is 20 amino acids long. DNA of the CDR3: TGCGCCAGCAGCTTACGCTACGCGGGGGGCCGATCCGGCTCCTACAATGAGCAGTTCTTC. Protein product: CASSLRYAGGRSGSYNEQFF.

There are a few counts of this clonotype. The chain couples TRBV12-3 or TRBV12-4 to TRBJ1-5, with D possibly matching TRBD1 (5 bases). The CDR3 totals 17 residues. The V end lost 3 bases, the J end lost 0 bases, and 15 bases lay between the germline ends. The CDR3 spells CASSFGANLVSNQPQHF. CDR3 bases: TGTGCCAGCAGTTTCGGGGCAAATTTGGTTAGCAATCAGCCCCAGCATTTT.

J is TRBJ2-5 and V is TRBV7-6; 8 bases align to TRBD2. The CDR3 totals 15 residues. The V gene's germline CDR1 is SGHVS and CDR2 FNYEAQ. The V and J ends lost 0 bases and 1 base, in that order; junction bases with no gene match: 1. The CDR3 protein is CASSLASGAQETQYF. The CDR3 DNA sequence: TGTGCCAGCAGCTTAGCTAGCGGGGCCCAAGAGACCCAGTACTTC.

V and J are TRBV5-1 and TRBJ2-3, with 10 bases matching TRBD2. The CDR3 is 16 residues long. J gave up 0 bases and V 2 bases, and 3 bases lay outside the gene matches. Germline V CDR1 and CDR2: SGHRS, YFSETQ. Written as DNA, the CDR3 is TGCGCCAGCAGCTTCCGGACTAGCGGAAGCACAGATACGCAGTATTTT. Encoded protein: CASSFRTSGSTDTQYF. The full variable domain, its missing parts supplied by reference TRBV5-1 and TRBJ2-3, is KAGVTQTPRYLIKTRGQQVTLSCSPISGHRSVSWYQQTPGQGLQFLFEYFSETQRNKGNFPGRFSGRQFSNSRSEMNVSTLELGDSALYLCASSFRTSGSTDTQYFGPGTRLTVL.

The chain uses TRBV20-1 and TRBJ2-3, with TRBD2 identical over 8 bases. Germline V CDR1 and CDR2: DFQATT, SNEGSKA (reference sequence). The junction had 5 bases not matched to a gene; V was cut back by 6 bases and J by 0 bases. The CDR3 sequence is 14 residues long. The CDR3 spells CSAGRGGSTDTQYF. The CDR3 DNA follows: TGCAGTGCGGGACGGGGGGGAAGCACAGATACGCAGTATTTT.

The chain links TRBV6-2 or TRBV6-3 to TRBJ2-1, with 8 bases aligning to TRBD2. The length of the CDR3 is 16 residues. Germline CDR1 and CDR2: MNHEY and SVGEGT. V trimming: 3 bases; J trimming: 4 bases; junction bases outside the gene matches: 8. The CDR3 here is CASSYRDPGGYNEQFF. CDR3 sequence (DNA): TGTGCCAGCAGTTATCGGGACCCGGGGGGGTACAATGAGCAGTTCTTC.

There are a few counts of this clonotype. The V gene is TRBV29-1, the J gene TRBJ2-1; weak D call: TRBD1 (6 bases). The V gene lost 3 bases and the J gene lost 0 bases, with 9 bases spanning the gap. CDR1 is SQVTM and CDR2 is ANQGSEA in the germline V gene. The CDR3 is made up of 14 amino acids. The CDR3 DNA sequence: TGCAGCGTTGAGGGCAGGGGCTCCTACAATGAGCAGTTCTTC. Protein: CSVEGRGSYNEQFF.

Only a few counts were recorded for this clonotype. This chain uses TRBV5-1 with TRBJ2-1, with TRBD2 identical over 7 bases. CDR1 is SGHRS, CDR2 YFSETQ, per germline. The V gene end was trimmed by 3 bases and the J gene end by 8 bases; junction bases not matched to a gene: 11. This CDR3 spans 15 amino acids. CDR3 DNA: TGCGCCAGCAGCTGGCGGCGGGAGAAGATGGATGAGCAGTTCTTC. It specifies CASSWRREKMDEQFF.

This clonotype showed up many times. V is TRBV7-2 and J is TRBJ2-5; the D is unclear. The germline gives CDR1 SGHTA, CDR2 FQGNSA. Trimming removed 2 bases at V and 4 bases at J, with 2 bases between. The CDR3 length is 11 residues. CDR3 residues: CASSLSETQYF. The CDR3 nucleotides are TGTGCCAGCAGCTTATCAGAGACCCAGTACTTC.

The J gene is TRBJ1-2, the V gene TRBV6-5; D gene uncertain. Germline CDR1 reads MNHEY; CDR2 reads SVGAGI. With 6 bases removed from V and 0 bases from J, the gap between germline ends came to 8 bases. This CDR3 has 13 residues. CDR3 sequence (DNA): TGTGCCAGCAGATACACAGCTAACTATGGCTACACCTTC. Protein product: CASRYTANYGYTF.

This clonotype showed up just a few times. The chain combines TRBV3-1 with TRBJ2-1; weak D call: TRBD1 (6 bases). Germline assignment: CDR1 LGHDT and CDR2 YNNKEL (reference sequence). Trimming removed 4 bases from V and 9 bases from J, with 16 bases in between. CDR3 length: 14 residues. The CDR3, as DNA: TGTGCCAGCAGCCGGTTAGACAGGTGGGGTGAGCAGTTCTTC. Amino acids: CASSRLDRWGEQFF.

The chain combines TRBV7-9 with TRBJ2-1; no definite D call. This CDR3 spans 15 amino acids. V was shortened by 1 base and J by 0 bases, with 7 bases between the two germline ends. CDR1 and CDR2 (germline): SEHNR, FQNEAQ (reference sequence). CDR3 loop: CASSLGPISYNEQFF. CDR3 nucleotides: TGTGCCAGCAGCTTAGGACCTATCTCCTACAATGAGCAGTTCTTC.